Sequencing of this T cell receptor beta chain was carried out in a study of T cells after yellow fever vaccination. Study-wide background: Fractions of limited cellularity were prepared by means of SMART-Seq v4 Ultra Low Input. Whole-study results and caveats: The booster response re-showed most primary clones: approximately 97% CD4, about 89% CD8. The CD4 and CD8 compartments had a small share of their clonotypes in common.

Trimming took 6 bases from V and 5 from J, leaving 18 bases between them. Looked up from germline, CDR1 is SNHLY and CDR2 is FYNNEI. The CDR3 runs to 15 residues. Synthesis of TCR cDNA relied on 5'RACE template switching, which attached a universal primer site and UMIs. One entry per CDR3 protein, called by TCRdb with MiXCR from the 5' RACE reads. Of more than 300,000 distinct CDR3 sequences listed, around 11% are singletons. Note on this clonotype: What it binds is unknown.

This sequence joins TRBV2 and TRBJ2-3; TRBD1 or TRBD2 may be the D gene (5 bases each). This TCR was sampled from a young man who received the YFV17D yellow fever vaccine. The source was CD4+ T cells sorted from PBMCs, collected 45 days after the yellow fever booster vaccination. This CDR3 reads CASRVGAAPGDTQYF. The CDR3 DNA reads TGTGCCAGCAGGGTCGGGGCAGCGCCGGGAGATACGCAGTATTTT.